Sequencing of this T cell receptor beta chain was carried out in a study of vaccination effects on CD4 cells after COVID-19. CD4+ T cells specific for antigen were expanded with viral peptide pools by the ViraFEST assay before sequencing. Having been cultured for less than 13 days, the cells underwent CD4+ T cell isolation. Vaccine recipients, nucleocapsid antibody negative, had no prior SARS-CoV-2 infection. The assay was immunoSEQ multiplex PCR, and TCRdb's table has in-frame clones only and misses some. This table has roughly 53,000 clones, nearly 80% appearing once. The CDR3 covers 14 residues. Per the germline V gene, CDR1 is SGDLS and CDR2 is YYNGEE. V was trimmed by 0 bases and J by 5 bases, leaving 11 bases between them. A remark on this clone: Its specificity is unknown.

The sample here was CD4+ T cells from PBMCs cultured with HCoV-OC43 spike peptides, taken before COVID-19 vaccination. Subset of the sample: HCoV-OC43 spike overlapping peptide pool stimulation. The chain links TRBV9 to TRBJ1-1; D uncertain. The receptor was isolated from a human donor who received a COVID-19 vaccine. CDR3 nucleotides: TGTGCCAGCAGCGTAGTATCCGGGGTGACTGAAGCTTTCTTT. Its protein product is CASSVVSGVTEAFF.